The next 10 T cell receptor beta chains were all read from a single sample in a study of blood T cell repertoires in COVID-19. Libraries were prepared by immunoSEQ multiplex PCR; TCRdb keeps only in-frame clonotypes and omits some of them. The repertoire holds 150,000 to 200,000 clones, 82% seen once, with 4.5% to 6.5% in the top ten. Sequenced sample: PBMCs or T cells enriched from blood (not recorded which). Receptors were obtained from a woman aged 55-70 years with acute COVID-19.

The V gene is TRBV5-1, the J gene TRBJ1-5, with 8 bases lining up with TRBD1. The trim removed 4 bases at V and 6 bases at J, leaving 12 bases unmatched. This CDR3 is built from 16 residues. Germline assignment: CDR1 SGHRS and CDR2 YFSETQ. CDR3 nucleotide sequence: TGCGCCAGCAGCCCGGACCCCCAGGGGGCGGGTCAGCCCCAGCATTTT. The encoded protein is CASSPDPQGAGQPQHF.

The J gene is TRBJ2-1, the V gene TRBV24-1; no clear D. Trimming pared 7 bases from V and 5 bases from J, leaving 8 bases between. Germline V gene data show CDR1 as KGHDR and CDR2 as SFDVKD. The CDR3 contains 12 residues. The CDR3 sequence: CATRGINNEQFF. CDR3 nucleotides: TGTGCCACCAGGGGCATTAACAATGAGCAGTTCTTC.

The chain employs TRBV24-1 and TRBJ1-6, with a weak D call TRBD1 (5 bases). Trimming pared 4 bases from V and 10 bases from J, leaving 16 bases between. The CDR3 loop spans 15 amino acids. Germline V CDR1 and CDR2: KGHDR, SFDVKD. The DNA of the CDR3 is TGTGCCACCAGTGACTCAGGGATTCCCAACTCACCCCTCCACTTT. Its protein is CATSDSGIPNSPLHF.

This clone has a handful of counts. The chain uses TRBV7-9 and TRBJ2-6; TRBD1 aligns across 9 bases. Losses at the gene ends were 5 bases for V and 9 bases for J; bases not matched to a gene: 8. The germline CDR1 and CDR2 sequences are SEHNR and FQNEAQ (reference sequence). The CDR3 is made up of 15 amino acids. The CDR3 spells CASSPNTGGDNVLTF. The CDR3 DNA reads TGTGCCAGCAGCCCGAACACAGGGGGCGACAACGTCCTGACTTTC. The full variable domain, rest sourced from reference TRBV7-9 and TRBJ2-6, is DTGVSQNPRHKITKRGQNVTFRCDPISEHNRLYWYRQTLGQGPEFLTYFQNEAQLEKSRLLSDRFSAERPKGSFSTLEIQRTEQGDSAMYLCASSPNTGGDNVLTFGAGSRLTVL.

This chain's CDR3 is CASSPDRGNQPQHF. As DNA, the CDR3 is TGTGCCAGCAGCCCTGACAGGGGCAATCAGCCCCAGCATTTT. The chain joins TRBV5-6 to TRBJ1-5, with 7 bases that match TRBD1. V was clipped by 4 bases and J by 2 bases; unmatched bases: 3. The germline V gene has CDR1 SGHDT and CDR2 YYEEEE. This CDR3 is built from 14 residues. Variable domain in full (rest from reference TRBV5-6 and TRBJ1-5): DAGVTQSPTHLIKTRGQQVTLRCSPKSGHDTVSWYQQALGQGPQFIFQYYEEEERQRGNFPDRFSGHQFPNYSSELNVNALLLGDSALYLCASSPDRGNQPQHFGDGTRLSIL.

The gene calls are TRBV5-4 and TRBJ1-6; 9 nucleotides agree with TRBD1. The CDR3 extends over 15 amino acids. Germline V gene lookup returns CDR1 SGHNT and CDR2 YYREEE (reference sequence). J was trimmed by 7 bases and V by 9 bases; bases with no gene match: 11. CDR3: CAIRASGQGNSPLHF. In nucleotides, the CDR3 is TGTGCCATCCGAGCATCGGGACAGGGAAATTCACCCCTCCACTTT.

This sequence joins TRBV6-5 and TRBJ2-2, with 9 bases that match TRBD2. V lost 6 bases, J lost 1 base, and 3 bases stayed unmatched. Germline V gene lookup returns CDR1 MNHEY and CDR2 SVGAGI. The CDR3 extends over 15 amino acids. In DNA, the CDR3 is TGTGCCAGCAGCCTAGCGGGAAAGAACACCGGGGAGCTGTTTTTT. This encodes CASSLAGKNTGELFF.

This clone has a handful of counts. The chain links TRBV3-1 (or the pseudogene TRBV3-2) to TRBJ1-3; 7 bases agree with TRBD1. Germline CDR1 LGHDT, CDR2 YNNKEL (reference sequence). The CDR3 is 20 residues long. V lost 4 bases to trimming and J lost 4 bases; unmatched junction nucleotides: 22. The CDR3 coding sequence is TGTGCCAGCAGCCGCCTAGCTGAACTTGGACAGGCCAGTCGCGGAAACACCATATATTTT. Protein: CASSRLAELGQASRGNTIYF.

The rearrangement uses TRBV7-2 and TRBJ2-1; 9 bases are a match to TRBD1. Germline CDR1 and CDR2: SGHTA and FQGNSA. The junction had 8 bases not matched to a gene; V was cut back by 5 bases and J by 6 bases. The length of the CDR3 is 15 residues. CDR3 sequence reads: CASSRTRQGGNEQFF. The CDR3 bases are TGTGCCAGCAGCCGGACCCGACAGGGGGGCAATGAGCAGTTCTTC.

V usage is TRBV5-1 and J usage is TRBJ2-3; tentatively, D is TRBD1 (5 bases). Trimming took 3 bases from V and 4 from J, leaving 15 bases between them. CDR1 and CDR2 (germline): SGHRS, YFSETQ. The CDR3 sequence is 15 residues long. CDR3 loop: CASSSGHGRADTQYF. Written as DNA, the CDR3 is TGCGCCAGCAGCTCAGGACACGGTCGGGCAGATACGCAGTATTTT.